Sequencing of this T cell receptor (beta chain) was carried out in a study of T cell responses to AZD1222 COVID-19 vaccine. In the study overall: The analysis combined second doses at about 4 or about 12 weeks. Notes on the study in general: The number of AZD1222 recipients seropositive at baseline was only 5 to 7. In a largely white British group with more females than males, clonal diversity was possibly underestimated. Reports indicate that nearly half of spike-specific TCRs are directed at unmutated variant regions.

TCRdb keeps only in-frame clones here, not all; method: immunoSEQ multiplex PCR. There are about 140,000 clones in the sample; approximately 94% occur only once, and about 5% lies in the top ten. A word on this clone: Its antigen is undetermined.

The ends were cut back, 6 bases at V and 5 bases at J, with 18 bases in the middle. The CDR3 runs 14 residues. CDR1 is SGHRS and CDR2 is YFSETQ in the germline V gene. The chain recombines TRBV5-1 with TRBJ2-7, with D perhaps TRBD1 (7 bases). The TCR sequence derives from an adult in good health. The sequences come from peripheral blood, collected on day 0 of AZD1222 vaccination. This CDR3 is CASTPGGTVHEQYF. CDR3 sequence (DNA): TGCGCCAGCACCCCTGGGGGGACAGTGCACGAGCAGTACTTC.